This TCR beta chain was obtained from a study of blood T cell repertoires in COVID-19. In the study overall: The United States, Italy and Spain provided the acute and convalescent COVID-19 samples.

This clone was observed a single time. The germline V and J ends were trimmed by 4 bases and 3 bases, with 10 bases remaining between them. Germline V CDR1 and CDR2: SGHTS, YDEGEE. This CDR3 spans 14 amino acids. Produced via immunoSEQ multiplex PCR; TCRdb's table is partial and in-frame only. The repertoire holds some 280,000 clones, 89% seen once, with approximately 0.94% in the top ten. This chain links TRBV5-8 with TRBJ2-2; maybe TRBD1 (5 bases). The TCR comes from a woman between 40 and 55 years old who had recovered from COVID-19. Sequencing was done on a sample of peripheral blood. DNA of the CDR3: TGTGCCAGCAGCCAGATCAGGGACACCGGGGAGCTGTTTTTT. Translated, it gives CASSQIRDTGELFF. Supplemented by reference TRBV5-8 and TRBJ2-2, the full variable domain reads EAGVTQSPTHLIKTRGQQATLRCSPISGHTSVYWYQQALGLGLQFLLWYDEGEERNRGNFPPRFSGRQFPNYSSELNVNALELEDSALYLCASSQIRDTGELFFGEGSRLTVL.